Detailed here is one T cell receptor (beta chain). These data originate in a study of cytomegalovirus exposure and HLA in healthy donors. Germline V gives CDR1 SGHNT, CDR2 YYREEE (reference sequence). With 5 bases clipped from V and 6 bases from J, the junction kept 11 bases outside the gene matches. This CDR3 has 14 amino acids. Primers for the PCR totalled 60 Vbeta and 13 Jbeta. Repertoires were generated with immunoSEQ multiplex PCR, while TCRdb's copy carries only in-frame clones and drops some. Its table records 65,000 to 85,000 clones. The chain employs TRBV5-4 and TRBJ2-7, with 7 bases aligning to TRBD1. Sequenced: PBMCs. The source is a female donor in good health and CMV-seropositive. The CDR3: CASSSRGQSGEQYF. In nucleotides, the CDR3 is TGTGCCAGCAGTTCCCGGGGACAGTCGGGCGAGCAGTACTTC.